The present TCR beta chain was sequenced within a study of regulatory T cells in long-lasting Graves disease. Study conclusions and caveats: Since the sample size was small, accuracy may have been reduced.

In regard to this clonotype: No antigen is known for it.

V gave up 5 bases and J gave up 7 bases; unmatched junction bases: 10. CDR3 length equals 15 residues. Sequencing libraries for TCR beta were prepared with iRepertoire HTBI primers and Arm-PCR of CDR3 regions. As originally analysed: Identified across the samples were approximately 60 TRBV segments and roughly 13 TRBJ segments. MiXCR, run by TCRdb on the multiplex PCR reads, gives a single entry per CDR3 protein. These V and J calls originate from TCRdb's pipeline instead of the authors' own analysis. The data hold about 660,000 distinct CDR3 sequences, with about 30% observed a single time. Time point reported: persistent/refractory GD, antithyroid drugs over 5 years with positive TRAb. Following extraction of RNA from PBMCs, that RNA was used to make the TCR library. Diagnoses of Graves' disease were made by American Thyroid Association guidelines. The patient group derived from an endocrinology department in Xi'an, China.

The sample here was peripheral blood mononuclear cells (PBMCs), taken when the disease was refractory, from a patient treated with antithyroid drugs. The clonotype originates from a female donor with Graves disease. The chain couples TRBV12-3 or TRBV12-4 to TRBJ2-1, with 8 bases lining up with TRBD1. The CDR3 sequence: CASSASRTGLNEQFF. In nucleotides, the CDR3 is TGTGCCAGCAGTGCCTCCCGGACAGGGCTGAATGAGCAGTTCTTC.